This T cell receptor (beta chain) was obtained from a study of early T cells in non-severe SARS-CoV-2 infection (dated by TCRdb to 2020 to 2023). With regard to the full study: Bulk RNA from unsorted whole blood was used for TCR sequencing, so alpha and beta chains could not be paired.

V and J are trimmed by 2 bases and 8 bases, and the gene matches miss 6 bases of the junction. The CDR3 contains 15 residues, cysteine and phenylalanine counted. Left in the record is the CDR3 DNA by itself, 45 bases read in frame from the first base. Via the germline V gene (reference sequence), CDR1 is LGHDT and CDR2 YNNKEL. The library was made by 5' RACE. TCRdb records NextSeq 500 as the sequencer. In the TCR library protocol, unique molecular identifiers were attached to individual cDNA molecules to correct for PCR bias and sequencing error. TCR alpha and beta chains were both sequenced, and the abundances of alpha and beta sequences in each sample were closely correlated with each other. On the study's bioinformatics: Decombinator V4 was used to perform V gene, J gene and CDR3 annotation of TCR sequences. Expanded TCRs were defined as changing significantly between any two time points under a Poisson model with p below 0.0001. TCR abundances were normalised to the total number of TCRs sequenced in each sample and reported as counts per million. MAIT TCRs were defined by TRAV1-2 paired with TRAJ12, TRAJ20 or TRAJ33, and iNKT TCRs by TRAV10 paired with TRAJ18. VDJdb, accessed 1 November 2021, was searched for CMV, EBV and SARS-CoV-2 annotated TCRs, excluding TCRs annotated for multiple antigens. TCRdb handled the public reads itself, with Q25 trimming in fastp and clone calling in MiXCR, and kept productive beta chains. Merged by CDR3 protein, the rows form single entries marked with the most common genes and DNA. In this record, the V and J calls reflect TCRdb's handling and not the investigators' own analysis. For this sample the table gives about 50,000 distinct CDR3 sequences, of which almost 5.5% were detected only once. The ten top clones hold about 4.9% of the sample.

A few counts support this clonotype. Its antigen is not yet known. No much larger clone exists at a distance of one base, and base qualities are not known. This was a case-control study nested in a cohort of healthcare workers in London, UK, who had nasopharyngeal swab PCR tests and blood samples taken every week. Between 23 and 31 March 2020, the week of the UK lockdown, healthcare workers were enrolled and then followed up weekly for as long as 16 weeks. Study-wide conclusions, independent of this receptor: Matching against VDJdb was skewed toward anti-spike CD8 responses, likely underestimated virus-specific expansions, and missed private and CD4 specificities.

The material sequenced was whole blood, taken at baseline. The chain employs TRBV3-1 and TRBJ1-3; TRBD1 fits 10 bases in the junction. This receptor was identified in an adult who was a healthcare worker with PCR-confirmed SARS-CoV-2 infection or an uninfected control (not recorded which). The DNA sequence reads TGTGCCAGCAGCCAATTGACAGGGGGCGCGGACACCATATATTTT. This sequence encodes CASSQLTGGADTIYF.